This T cell receptor beta chain was documented in a study of response to subunit inactivated influenza vaccine. TCRdb re-analysed the RT-PCR reads in MiXCR, keeping a single row per CDR3 protein. The table has roughly 540,000 distinct CDR3 sequences, under 25% seen once. The V gene's germline CDR1 is SGHRS and CDR2 YFSETQ. This CDR3 comprises 15 residues. V dropped 4 bases and J dropped 3 bases, with 16 bases sitting between them. The table lists this clonotype with a few counts. This sample also belongs to another study, concerning T cells expressing NK-cell markers. That paper adds: The authors made TCR beta cDNA libraries by 5'RACE template switching. This switching added a universal primer site and UMIs.

The receptor's source is a man aged 50-60 years who received an inactivated influenza vaccine. Material: CD4+ T cells sorted from PBMCs, obtained about 11 days after vaccination. V usage is TRBV5-1 and J usage is TRBJ1-1; no definite D call. This chain's CDR3 is CASSRRLGADTEAFF. The CDR3 DNA is TGCGCCAGCAGCCGAAGACTGGGTGCGGACACTGAAGCTTTCTTT.